Presented here are 5 T cell receptor beta chains from one specimen sequenced in a study of blood T cell repertoires in COVID-19. Using immunoSEQ multiplex PCR, the repertoire was profiled, and TCRdb retains in-frame clones only, with some absent. Of over 20,000 clones listed, about 84% are singletons. Specimen: peripheral blood. The receptors here all came from a man aged 50 to 59 with active or convalescent COVID-19.

The V call is TRBV10-3, the J call TRBJ2-1, with 8 nucleotides matching TRBD2. The CDR3 has 15 residues. Germline-derived CDR1 and CDR2 are ENHRY and SYGVKD. The V gene end was trimmed by 9 bases and the J gene end by 10 bases; junction bases not matched to a gene: 17. The CDR3 loop is CAMLSLAADGREQFF. The CDR3, as DNA: TGTGCCATGCTATCACTAGCGGCGGACGGTCGCGAGCAGTTCTTC.

This CDR3 is CASSYNTGAYGYTF. The CDR3 DNA reads TGTGCCAGCAGTTACAATACAGGCGCCTATGGCTACACCTTC. The rearrangement uses TRBV6-6 and TRBJ1-2; maybe TRBD1 (5 bases). Trimming pared 2 bases from V and 4 bases from J, leaving 11 bases between. CDR1 is MNHNY and CDR2 is SVGAGI in the germline V gene (reference sequence). This CDR3 contains 14 residues.

V and J are TRBV7-9 and TRBJ2-3; D is undetermined. Germline V gives CDR1 SEHNR, CDR2 FQNEAQ (reference sequence). Trimming stripped 5 bases from V and 2 bases from J, with 5 bases between. This CDR3 region has 12 residues. CDR3 in DNA: TGTGCCAGCAGCCCCAACACAGATACGCAGTATTTT. Its protein product is CASSPNTDTQYF.

The rearrangement uses TRBV11-1 and TRBJ1-5; the D gene is possibly TRBD1 (6 bases). V was pared by 3 bases and J by 4 bases, with 7 bases between. The CDR3 is 13 amino acids. CDR1 SGHAT and CDR2 FQDESV come from the germline V gene (reference sequence). The CDR3 region has the DNA TGTGCCAGCAGCTTTGACAGGAATCAGCCCCAGCATTTT. Translating it yields CASSFDRNQPQHF.

This chain uses TRBV28 with TRBJ2-5, with D perhaps matching TRBD1 (8 bases). Per germline, CDR1 MDHEN and CDR2 SYDVKM. V lost 7 bases, J lost 3 bases, and 15 bases lay in between. CDR3 length: 14 amino acids. The CDR3 loop is CASTDRGLKETQYF. The CDR3 DNA follows: TGTGCCAGCACAGACAGGGGACTAAAAGAGACCCAGTACTTC. The complete variable domain, with remaining parts taken from reference TRBV28 and TRBJ2-5, reads DVKVTQSSRYLVKRTGEKVFLECVQDMDHENMFWYRQDPGLGLRLIYFSYDVKMKEKGDIPEGYSVSREKKERFSLILESASTNQTSMYLCASTDRGLKETQYFGPGTRLLVL.